These 22 T cell receptor beta chains were all obtained from the same sample, sequenced in a study of blood T cell repertoires in COVID-19. Produced via immunoSEQ multiplex PCR; TCRdb's table is partial and in-frame only. The table shows under 300,000 clones, with 70% to 90% occurring only once. The sample consisted of peripheral blood. All receptors derive from a woman aged 40 to 50 with acute or convalescent COVID-19.

The rearrangement uses TRBV10-3 and TRBJ2-7; D is perhaps TRBD2 (8 bases). Trimming removed 10 bases at V and 3 bases at J, with 16 bases between. This CDR3 comprises 13 residues. Germline assignment: CDR1 ENHRY and CDR2 SYGVKD. The CDR3 is CATGGGPLYEQYV. As DNA, the CDR3 is TGTGCCACGGGAGGGGGCCCTCTCTACGAGCAGTACGTC.

The chain uses TRBV18 and TRBJ2-5; 7 bases are shared with TRBD1. Germline V gene lookup returns CDR1 KGHSH and CDR2 LQKENI. The V and J ends lost 6 bases and 2 bases, in that order; junction bases with no gene match: 9. The CDR3 runs 15 residues. In DNA, the CDR3 is TGTGCCAGCTCGGCCCGACAGGGAGATCAAGAGACCCAGTACTTC. Translating it yields CASSARQGDQETQYF.

The chain employs TRBV19 and TRBJ1-5, with TRBD1 identical over 7 bases. This CDR3 has 18 residues. The J segment lost 4 bases and the V segment lost 5 bases, leaving 17 bases of the junction unmatched. Germline-derived CDR1 and CDR2 are LNHDA and SQIVND (reference sequence). The CDR3 coding sequence is TGTGCCAGTAGTCCTTGGGGAGTAGGACAGGTCGGTAATCAGCCCCAGCATTTT. Encoded protein: CASSPWGVGQVGNQPQHF.

The chain uses TRBV7-8 and TRBJ2-7; maybe TRBD2 (6 bases). This CDR3 has 15 amino acids. The V gene's germline CDR1 is SGHVS and CDR2 FQNEAQ. V gave up 2 bases and J gave up 7 bases, with 18 bases separating them. CDR3 loop: CASSLTPWGEGEQYV. The DNA of the CDR3 is TGTGCCAGCAGCTTAACCCCGTGGGGGGAAGGGGAGCAGTACGTC.

The V call is TRBV2, the J call TRBJ1-1; 7 bases agree with TRBD1. Germline CDR1 reads SNHLY; CDR2 reads FYNNEI. This CDR3 has 13 amino acids. J gave up 2 bases and V 6 bases, and 3 bases lay outside the gene matches. The CDR3 sequence is CASRRDSNTEAFF. The CDR3 bases are TGTGCCAGCAGACGGGACAGTAACACTGAAGCTTTCTTT.

This chain joins TRBV5-1 and TRBJ1-4; 8 bases are shared with TRBD1. The length of the CDR3 is 15 residues. The germline V gene has CDR1 SGHRS and CDR2 YFSETQ. V trimming: 0 bases; J trimming: 7 bases; junction bases outside the gene matches: 5. The CDR3 nucleotides are TGCGCCAGCAGCTTGGTTACAGGACAGGGTGAAAAACTGTTTTTT. As protein: CASSLVTGQGEKLFF.

The chain couples TRBV18 to TRBJ1-2; no firm D call. The CDR3 length is 14 residues. Germline V gene data show CDR1 as KGHSH and CDR2 as LQKENI. V was cut by 1 base and J by 2 bases, with 8 bases left in between. CDR3 loop: CASSPQDSNYGYTF. In DNA form, the CDR3 reads TGTGCCAGCTCACCACAGGATAGCAACTATGGCTACACCTTC.

V gene TRBV3-1 (or the pseudogene TRBV3-2) combines with J gene TRBJ2-5; 11 positions agree with TRBD2. This CDR3 is built from 16 residues. V gave up 5 bases and J gave up 2 bases; unmatched junction bases: 7. Germline assignment: CDR1 LGHDT and CDR2 YNNKEL (reference sequence). This chain's CDR3 is CASSDRLAGGQETQYF. DNA for the CDR3: TGTGCCAGCAGCGACAGGCTAGCGGGGGGACAAGAGACCCAGTACTTC.

The sample holds one count of this clone. CDR3 residues: CASSLDRGRTEAFF. The CDR3 DNA is TGTGCCAGCAGCCTAGACAGGGGGAGGACTGAAGCTTTCTTT. This sequence joins TRBV7-2 and TRBJ1-1; 9 bases match TRBD1. Germline CDR1 is SGHTA and CDR2 is FQGNSA. Trimming at V came to 5 bases and at J to 5 bases, leaving 6 bases not matched to a gene. The CDR3 consists of 14 residues.

The chain has TRBV3-1 (or the pseudogene TRBV3-2) and TRBJ1-1, with a tentative D call TRBD1 (5 bases). This CDR3 comprises 14 residues. V was trimmed by 2 bases and J by 1 base, leaving 8 bases between them. Germline V gene data show CDR1 as LGHDT and CDR2 as YNNKEL (reference sequence). The CDR3 bases are TGTGCCAGCAGCCAATACGACAGGAACACTGAAGCTTTCTTT. Translated, it gives CASSQYDRNTEAFF.

The CDR3 DNA reads TGTGCCAGCAGTTCGGACAGGGCCAGCAATCAGCCCCAGCATTTT. This encodes CASSSDRASNQPQHF. The V gene is TRBV6-5, the J gene TRBJ1-5, with 8 bases matching TRBD1. The germline V gene encodes CDR1 MNHEY and CDR2 SVGAGI. The CDR3 runs to 15 residues. The J segment lost 1 base and the V segment lost 4 bases, leaving 3 bases of the junction unmatched.

As for this clone: The junction shows a germline mismatch at one end, possibly a read error. V gene TRBV10-1 combines with J gene TRBJ2-2; D is possibly TRBD2 (7 bases). The CDR3 is made up of 15 amino acids. From germline, CDR1 is WNHNN and CDR2 SYGVQD (reference sequence). The CDR3 loop is CASSEPGGDHRGAVF. CDR3 nucleotides: TGCGCCAGCAGTGAGCCGGGGGGCGATCACCGGGGAGCTGTTTTT.

The chain carries TRBV7-3 and TRBJ2-1; 8 bases map to TRBD2. J was trimmed by 6 bases and V by 0 bases; bases with no gene match: 4. Germline V lookup: CDR1 SGHTA, CDR2 FQGTGA. The CDR3 runs to 15 residues. CDR3 region: CASSLTGGARNEQFF. Written as DNA, the CDR3 is TGTGCCAGCAGCTTAACCGGGGGGGCCCGCAATGAGCAGTTCTTC. The full variable domain, completed using reference TRBV7-3 and TRBJ2-1, is GAGVSQTPSNKVTEKGKYVELRCDPISGHTALYWYRQSLGQGPEFLIYFQGTGAADDSGLPNDRFFAVRPEGSVSTLKIQRTERGDSAVYLCASSLTGGARNEQFFGPGTRLTVL.

A note on this clone: The sample has other DNA sequences that encode this CDR3 too. The rearrangement links TRBV25-1 to TRBJ1-2, with TRBD1 matching 12 bases. V shed 7 bases and J 4 bases; nucleotides not matched to a gene: 1. Germline lookup yields CDR1 MGHDK and CDR2 SYGVNS. The CDR3 runs 13 residues. CDR3 sequence: CASTGQGAYGYTF. The CDR3 DNA follows: TGTGCCAGCACGGGACAGGGGGCCTATGGCTACACCTTC.

The rearrangement joins TRBV15 to TRBJ1-5, with D maybe TRBD1 (6 bases). Germline V gene data show CDR1 as LNHNV and CDR2 as YYDKDF (reference sequence). V was clipped by 5 bases and J by 6 bases, with 11 bases between them. The CDR3 is 13 residues long. In DNA, the CDR3 is TGTGCCACCAGCGTGTACAGGGTTCAGCCCCAGCATTTT. It encodes CATSVYRVQPQHF.

The chain links TRBV6-5 to TRBJ1-5; 8 nucleotides match TRBD1. Per the germline V gene, CDR1 is MNHEY and CDR2 is SVGAGI. The CDR3 is 14 amino acids. J was trimmed by 7 bases and V by 5 bases; bases with no gene match: 7. The CDR3 bases are TGTGCCAGCAGTAGGACAGGGCCGGACCAGCCCCAGCATTTT. It specifies CASSRTGPDQPQHF.

This chain connects TRBV7-2 to TRBJ1-1; D is uncertain. This CDR3 is built from 11 residues. Deletions cut 1 base from V and 11 bases from J, with 8 bases between. Germline values: CDR1 SGHTA, CDR2 FQGNSA. CDR3 nucleotides: TGTGCCAGCAGCTTAGGAGGAAGTGCTTTCTTT. The encoded protein is CASSLGGSAFF.

V usage is TRBV19 and J usage is TRBJ2-3, with D uncertain. The V gene's germline CDR1 is LNHDA and CDR2 SQIVND (reference sequence). Trimming removed 3 bases at V and 5 bases at J, with 12 bases between. The CDR3 is 14 residues long. CDR3 region: CASSILEKRDTQYF. The CDR3 DNA follows: TGTGCCAGTAGTATTCTAGAGAAAAGAGATACGCAGTATTTT. The full variable domain, completed using reference TRBV19 and TRBJ2-3, is DGGITQSPKYLFRKEGQNVTLSCEQNLNHDAMYWYRQDPGQGLRLIYYSQIVNDFQKGDIAEGYSVSREKKESFPLTVTSAQKNPTAFYLCASSILEKRDTQYFGPGTRLTVL.

This clone has only one observation. V and J are TRBV2 and TRBJ2-7; no firm D call. The V end lost 3 bases, the J end lost 4 bases, and 7 bases lay between the germline ends. Germline lookup yields CDR1 SNHLY and CDR2 FYNNEI. The CDR3 runs to 12 residues. The CDR3: CASSDSGYEQYV. The CDR3 nucleotides are TGTGCCAGCAGTGATTCGGGTTACGAGCAGTACGTC.

This CDR3 is CASSGGTSLGTQYF. For the CDR3, the DNA is TGCGCCAGCAGTGGGGGGACTAGCCTGGGGACCCAGTACTTC. The rearrangement links TRBV10-2 to TRBJ2-5; 9 nucleotides line up with TRBD2. V gave up 4 bases and J gave up 7 bases; unmatched junction bases: 7. CDR3 length equals 14 residues. Germline CDR1 WSHSY, CDR2 SAAADI.

This rearrangement joins TRBV6-5 to TRBJ2-3; D perhaps matches TRBD1 (6 bases). The CDR3 runs to 15 residues. Germline V gene lookup returns CDR1 MNHEY and CDR2 SVGAGI. The V end lost 2 bases, the J end lost 1 base, and 10 bases lay between the germline ends. CDR3 residues: CASSYRAGGTDTQYF. The CDR3 bases are TGTGCCAGCAGTTACCGGGCAGGGGGCACAGATACGCAGTATTTT.

The count of this clone is one. The chain combines TRBV4-1 with TRBJ1-3, with D hard to call. V lost 3 bases to trimming and J lost 0 bases, with 12 bases between them. Germline V gene lookup returns CDR1 MGHRA and CDR2 YSYEKL. The CDR3 runs to 16 residues. CDR3 DNA sequence: TGCGCCAGCAGCCAGACCTACAGAGACTCTGGAAACACCATATATTTT. Amino acid sequence: CASSQTYRDSGNTIYF.